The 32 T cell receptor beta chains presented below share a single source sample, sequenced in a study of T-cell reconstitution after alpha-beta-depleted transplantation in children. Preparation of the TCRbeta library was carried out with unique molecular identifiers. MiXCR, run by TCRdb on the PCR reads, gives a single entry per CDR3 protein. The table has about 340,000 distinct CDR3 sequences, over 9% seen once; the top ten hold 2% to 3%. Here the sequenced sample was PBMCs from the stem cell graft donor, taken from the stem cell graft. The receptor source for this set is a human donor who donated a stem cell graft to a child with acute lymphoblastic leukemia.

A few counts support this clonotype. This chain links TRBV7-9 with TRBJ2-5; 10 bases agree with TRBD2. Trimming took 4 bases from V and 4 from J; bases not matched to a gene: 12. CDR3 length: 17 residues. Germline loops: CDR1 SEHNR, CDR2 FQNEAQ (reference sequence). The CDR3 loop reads CASSSLAGGRVPETQYF. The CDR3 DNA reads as TGTGCCAGCAGCTCATTAGCGGGAGGAAGGGTCCCAGAGACCCAGTACTTC.

CDR3 in DNA: TGTGCCAGTAGGCTGACAATCCGGGAGACCCAGTACTTC. Amino acids: CASRLTIRETQYF. This chain links TRBV19 with TRBJ2-5; D remains ambiguous. Per germline, CDR1 LNHDA and CDR2 SQIVND (reference sequence). This CDR3 spans 13 amino acids. Trimming shortened V by 6 bases and J by 5 bases, and 13 bases separated the two germline ends.

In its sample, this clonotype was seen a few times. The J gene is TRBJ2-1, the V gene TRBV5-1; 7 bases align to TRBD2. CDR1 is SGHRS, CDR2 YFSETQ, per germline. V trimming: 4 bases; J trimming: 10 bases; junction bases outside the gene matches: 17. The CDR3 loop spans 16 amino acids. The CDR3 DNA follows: TGCGCCAGCAGCCCGGACTGGGCGGGAGTTGGCGAGGAGCAGTTCTTC. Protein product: CASSPDWAGVGEEQFF. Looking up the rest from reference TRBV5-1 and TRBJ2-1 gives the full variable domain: KAGVTQTPRYLIKTRGQQVTLSCSPISGHRSVSWYQQTPGQGLQFLFEYFSETQRNKGNFPGRFSGRQFSNSRSEMNVSTLELGDSALYLCASSPDWAGVGEEQFFGPGTRLTVL.

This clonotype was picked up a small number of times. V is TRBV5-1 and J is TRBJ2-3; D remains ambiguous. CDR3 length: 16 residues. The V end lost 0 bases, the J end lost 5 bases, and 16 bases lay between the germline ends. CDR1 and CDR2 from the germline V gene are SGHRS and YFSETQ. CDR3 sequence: CASSLASPIRGDTQYF. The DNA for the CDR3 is TGCGCCAGCAGCTTGGCCTCTCCAATTCGCGGAGATACGCAGTATTTT.

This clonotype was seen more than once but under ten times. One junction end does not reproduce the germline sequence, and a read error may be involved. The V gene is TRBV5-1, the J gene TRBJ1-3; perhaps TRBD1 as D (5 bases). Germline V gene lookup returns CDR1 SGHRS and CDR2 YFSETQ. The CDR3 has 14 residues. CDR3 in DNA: TGCGCCAGCAGTTTGGAGGCAGGGGGAAACACCATATATTTT. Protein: CASSLEAGGNTIYF.

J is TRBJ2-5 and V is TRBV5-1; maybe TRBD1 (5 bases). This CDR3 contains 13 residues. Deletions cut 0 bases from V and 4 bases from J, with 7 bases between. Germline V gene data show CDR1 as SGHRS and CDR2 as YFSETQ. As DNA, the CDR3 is TGCGCCAGCAGCTTGGCCAGGGCAGAGACCCAGTACTTC. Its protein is CASSLARAETQYF.

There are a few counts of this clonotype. CDR3 in amino acids: CASSEVSGNFNEQFF. In DNA form, the CDR3 reads TGTGCCAGCAGTGAAGTCAGCGGGAATTTCAATGAGCAGTTCTTC. The gene calls are TRBV25-1 and TRBJ2-1; TRBD2 matches at 7 bases. The CDR3 runs 15 residues. CDR1 MGHDK and CDR2 SYGVNS come from the germline V gene. After removal of 2 bases from V and 6 bases from J, the junction contained 7 bases not matched to a gene. The full variable domain, its missing parts supplied by reference TRBV25-1 and TRBJ2-1, is EADIYQTPRYLVIGTGKKITLECSQTMGHDKMYWYQQDPGMELHLIHYSYGVNSTEKGDLSSESTVSRIRTEHFPLTLESARPSHTSQYLCASSEVSGNFNEQFFGPGTRLTVL.

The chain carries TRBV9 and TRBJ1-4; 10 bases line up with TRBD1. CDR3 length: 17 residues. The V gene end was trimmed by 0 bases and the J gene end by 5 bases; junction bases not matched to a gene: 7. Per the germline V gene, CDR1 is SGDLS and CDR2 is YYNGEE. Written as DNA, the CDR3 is TGTGCCAGCAGCGTAGGAGGGACAGGGGCCTACAATGAAAAACTGTTTTTT. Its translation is CASSVGGTGAYNEKLFF.

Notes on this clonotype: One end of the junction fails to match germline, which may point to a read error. CDR3 sequence reads: CASSLGLRDWGREQFF. CDR3 nucleotides: TGTGCTAGCAGCTTAGGGTTGCGGGACTGGGGGCGTGAGCAGTTCTTC. The chain is built from TRBV7-7 and TRBJ2-1; D tentatively reads TRBD1 or TRBD2 (6 bases each). This CDR3 spans 16 amino acids. The germline V gene has CDR1 SSHAT and CDR2 FNYEAQ (reference sequence). Using reference TRBV7-7 and TRBJ2-1 for the parts outside the CDR3, the full variable domain is GAGVSQSPRYKVTKRGQDVTLRCDPISSHATLYWYQQALGQGPEFLTYFNYEAQPDKSGLPSDRFSAERPEGSISTLTIQRTEQRDSAMYRCASSLGLRDWGREQFFGPGTRLTVL.

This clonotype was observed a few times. The CDR3 DNA follows: TGTGCCAGCAGTTACTCGGGACAGGACTACAATGAGCAGTTCTTC. Translating it yields CASSYSGQDYNEQFF. The chain is built from TRBV6-6 and TRBJ2-1; 8 bases agree with TRBD1. The CDR3 has 15 amino acids. The J segment lost 3 bases and the V segment lost 0 bases, leaving 1 base of the junction unmatched. Per the germline V gene, CDR1 is MNHNY and CDR2 is SVGAGI (reference sequence).

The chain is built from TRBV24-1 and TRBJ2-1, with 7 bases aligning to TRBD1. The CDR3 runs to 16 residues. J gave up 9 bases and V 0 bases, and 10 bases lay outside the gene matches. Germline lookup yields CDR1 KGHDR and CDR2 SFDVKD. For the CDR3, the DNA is TGTGCCACCAGTGATTTGAGGGGGCCAGGGTTGTTTGAGCAGTTCTTC. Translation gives CATSDLRGPGLFEQFF.

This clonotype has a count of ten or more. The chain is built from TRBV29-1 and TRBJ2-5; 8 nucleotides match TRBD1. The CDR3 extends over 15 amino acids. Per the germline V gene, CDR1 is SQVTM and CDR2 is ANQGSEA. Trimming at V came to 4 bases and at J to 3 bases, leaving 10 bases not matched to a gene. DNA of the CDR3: TGCAGCGTTGCCCCGAGGACAGGGTTCGAAGAGACCCAGTACTTC. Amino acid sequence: CSVAPRTGFEETQYF.

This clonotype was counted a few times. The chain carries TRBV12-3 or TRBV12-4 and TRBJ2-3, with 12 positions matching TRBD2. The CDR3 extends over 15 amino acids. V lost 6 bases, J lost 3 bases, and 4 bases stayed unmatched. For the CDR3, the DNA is TGTGCCAGCAGACAGACTAGCGGGAGAACAGATACGCAGTATTTT. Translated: CASRQTSGRTDTQYF.

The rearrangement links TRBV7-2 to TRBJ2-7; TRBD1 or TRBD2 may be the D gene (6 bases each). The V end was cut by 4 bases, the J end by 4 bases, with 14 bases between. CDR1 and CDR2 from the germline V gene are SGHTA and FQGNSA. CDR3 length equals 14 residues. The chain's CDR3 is CASSSRGRRYEQYF. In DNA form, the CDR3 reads TGTGCCAGCAGCTCCCGGGGGCGTCGGTACGAGCAGTACTTC.

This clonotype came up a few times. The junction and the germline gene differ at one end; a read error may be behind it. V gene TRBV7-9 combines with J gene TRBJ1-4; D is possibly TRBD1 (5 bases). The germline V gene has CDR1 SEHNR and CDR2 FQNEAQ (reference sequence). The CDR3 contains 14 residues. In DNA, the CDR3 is TGTGCCAGCAGCCCGGGGCAGGGCGCGGATGAAAAACTGTTT. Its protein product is CASSPGQGADEKLF.

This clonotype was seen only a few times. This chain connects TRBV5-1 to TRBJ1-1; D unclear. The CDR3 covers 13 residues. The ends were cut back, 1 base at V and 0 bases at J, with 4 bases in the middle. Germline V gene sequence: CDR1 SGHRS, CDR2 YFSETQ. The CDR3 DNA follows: TGCGCCAGCAGCTTGTGGATGAACACTGAAGCTTTCTTT. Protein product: CASSLWMNTEAFF.

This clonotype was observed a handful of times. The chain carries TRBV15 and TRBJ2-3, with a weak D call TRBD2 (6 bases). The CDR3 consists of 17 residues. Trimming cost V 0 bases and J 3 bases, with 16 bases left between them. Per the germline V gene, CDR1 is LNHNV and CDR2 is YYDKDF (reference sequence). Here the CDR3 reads CATSRDGRVEGTDTQYF. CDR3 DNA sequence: TGTGCCACCAGCAGAGATGGGCGAGTGGAGGGAACAGATACGCAGTATTTT.

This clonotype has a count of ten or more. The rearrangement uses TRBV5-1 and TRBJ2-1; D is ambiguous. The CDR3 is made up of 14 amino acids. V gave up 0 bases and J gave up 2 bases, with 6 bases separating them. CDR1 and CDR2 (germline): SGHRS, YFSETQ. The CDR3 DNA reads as TGCGCCAGCAGCTTGGAGTATCCCTACAATGAGCAGTTCTTC. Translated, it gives CASSLEYPYNEQFF.

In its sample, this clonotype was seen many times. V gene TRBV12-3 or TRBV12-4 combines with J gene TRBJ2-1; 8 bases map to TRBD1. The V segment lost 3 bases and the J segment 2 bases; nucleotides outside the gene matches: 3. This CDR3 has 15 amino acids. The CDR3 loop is CASSFDRGPYNEQFF. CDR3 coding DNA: TGTGCCAGCAGTTTCGACAGGGGTCCCTACAATGAGCAGTTCTTC.

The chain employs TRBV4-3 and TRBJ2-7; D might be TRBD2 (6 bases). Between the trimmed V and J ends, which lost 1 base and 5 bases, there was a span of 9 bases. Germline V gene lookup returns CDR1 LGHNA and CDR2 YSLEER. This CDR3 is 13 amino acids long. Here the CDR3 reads CASSQGAGNEQYF. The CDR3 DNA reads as TGCGCCAGCAGCCAAGGAGCGGGCAACGAGCAGTACTTC.

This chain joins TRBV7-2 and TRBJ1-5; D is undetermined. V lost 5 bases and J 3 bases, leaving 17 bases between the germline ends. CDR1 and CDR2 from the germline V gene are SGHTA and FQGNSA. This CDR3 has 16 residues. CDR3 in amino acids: CASSPEVPGPNQPQHF. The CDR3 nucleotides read TGTGCCAGCAGCCCTGAGGTCCCCGGCCCCAATCAGCCCCAGCATTTT.

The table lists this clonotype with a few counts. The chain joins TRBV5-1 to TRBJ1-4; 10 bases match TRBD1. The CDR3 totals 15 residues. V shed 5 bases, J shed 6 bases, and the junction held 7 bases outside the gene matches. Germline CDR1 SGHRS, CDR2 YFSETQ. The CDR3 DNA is TGCGCCAGCAGGATCGACGGGACAGGGGATGAAAAACTGTTTTTT. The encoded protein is CASRIDGTGDEKLFF.

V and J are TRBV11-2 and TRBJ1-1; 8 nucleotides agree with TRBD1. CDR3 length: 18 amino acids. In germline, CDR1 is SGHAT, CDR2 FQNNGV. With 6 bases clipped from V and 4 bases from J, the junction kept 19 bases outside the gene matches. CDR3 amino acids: CASRLTFNRGGNGTEAFF. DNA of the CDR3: TGTGCCAGCAGGTTAACCTTCAACAGGGGGGGTAATGGCACTGAAGCTTTCTTT. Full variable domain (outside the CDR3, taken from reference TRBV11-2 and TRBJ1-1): EAGVAQSPRYKIIEKRQSVAFWCNPISGHATLYWYQQILGQGPKLLIQFQNNGVVDDSQLPKDRFSAERLKGVDSTLKIQPAKLEDSAVYLCASRLTFNRGGNGTEAFFGQGTRLTVV.

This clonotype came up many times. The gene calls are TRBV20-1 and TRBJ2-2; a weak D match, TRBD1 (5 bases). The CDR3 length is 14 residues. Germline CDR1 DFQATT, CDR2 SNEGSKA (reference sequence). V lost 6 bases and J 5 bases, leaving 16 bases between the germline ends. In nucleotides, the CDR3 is TGCAGTGCGAGACAGACAGCACAGACCGGGGAGCTGTTTTTT. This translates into CSARQTAQTGELFF.

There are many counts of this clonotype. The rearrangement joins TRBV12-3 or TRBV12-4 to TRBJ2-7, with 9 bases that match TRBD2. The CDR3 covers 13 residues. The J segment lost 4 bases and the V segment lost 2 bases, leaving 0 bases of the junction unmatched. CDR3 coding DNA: TGTGCCAGCAGTTTACTAGCGGGGTACGAGCAGTACTTC. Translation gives CASSLLAGYEQYF.

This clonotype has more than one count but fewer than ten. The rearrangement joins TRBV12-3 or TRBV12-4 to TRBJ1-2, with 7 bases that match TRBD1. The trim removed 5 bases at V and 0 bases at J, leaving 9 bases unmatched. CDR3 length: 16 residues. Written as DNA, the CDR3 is TGTGCCAGCAGTGTACAGGGGAGGGGGGCTAACTATGGCTACACCTTC. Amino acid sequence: CASSVQGRGANYGYTF.

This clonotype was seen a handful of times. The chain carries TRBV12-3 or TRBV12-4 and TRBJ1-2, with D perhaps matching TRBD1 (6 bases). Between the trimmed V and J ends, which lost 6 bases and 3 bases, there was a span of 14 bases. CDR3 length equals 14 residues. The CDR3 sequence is CASREGGIYYGYTF. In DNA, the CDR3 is TGTGCCAGCAGGGAGGGGGGGATCTACTATGGCTACACCTTC.

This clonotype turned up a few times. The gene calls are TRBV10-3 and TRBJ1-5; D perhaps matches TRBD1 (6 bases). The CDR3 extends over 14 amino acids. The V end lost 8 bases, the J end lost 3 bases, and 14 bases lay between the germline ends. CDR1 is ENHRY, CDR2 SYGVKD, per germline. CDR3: CAIGEGQFNQPQHF. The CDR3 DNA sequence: TGTGCCATCGGAGAAGGACAGTTCAATCAGCCCCAGCATTTT.

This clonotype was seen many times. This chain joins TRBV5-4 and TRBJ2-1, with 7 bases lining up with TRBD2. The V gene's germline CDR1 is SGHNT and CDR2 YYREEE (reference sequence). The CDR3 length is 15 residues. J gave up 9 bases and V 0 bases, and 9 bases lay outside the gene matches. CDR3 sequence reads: CASSLAAGDSGEQFF. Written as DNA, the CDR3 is TGTGCCAGCAGCTTGGCCGCGGGAGATTCCGGTGAGCAGTTCTTC.

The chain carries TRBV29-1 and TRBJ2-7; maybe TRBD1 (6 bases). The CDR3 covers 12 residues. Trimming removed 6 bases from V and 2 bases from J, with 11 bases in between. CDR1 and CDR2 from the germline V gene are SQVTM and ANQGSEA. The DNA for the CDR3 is TGCAGCGTACAGGGCTCCCCCTACGAGCAGTACTTC. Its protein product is CSVQGSPYEQYF.

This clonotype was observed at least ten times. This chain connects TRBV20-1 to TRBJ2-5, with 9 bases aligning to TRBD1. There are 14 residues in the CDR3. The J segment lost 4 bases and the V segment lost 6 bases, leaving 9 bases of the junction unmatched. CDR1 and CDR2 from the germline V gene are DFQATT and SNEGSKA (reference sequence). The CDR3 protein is CSARTGGKSETQYF. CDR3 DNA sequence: TGCAGTGCCCGAACAGGGGGCAAGTCAGAGACCCAGTACTTC.

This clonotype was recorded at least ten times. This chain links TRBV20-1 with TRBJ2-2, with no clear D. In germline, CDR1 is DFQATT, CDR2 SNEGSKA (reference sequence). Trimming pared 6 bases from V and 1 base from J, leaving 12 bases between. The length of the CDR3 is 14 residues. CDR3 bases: TGCAGTGCCCATCGGCCAGAGAACACCGGGGAGCTGTTTTTT. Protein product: CSAHRPENTGELFF.